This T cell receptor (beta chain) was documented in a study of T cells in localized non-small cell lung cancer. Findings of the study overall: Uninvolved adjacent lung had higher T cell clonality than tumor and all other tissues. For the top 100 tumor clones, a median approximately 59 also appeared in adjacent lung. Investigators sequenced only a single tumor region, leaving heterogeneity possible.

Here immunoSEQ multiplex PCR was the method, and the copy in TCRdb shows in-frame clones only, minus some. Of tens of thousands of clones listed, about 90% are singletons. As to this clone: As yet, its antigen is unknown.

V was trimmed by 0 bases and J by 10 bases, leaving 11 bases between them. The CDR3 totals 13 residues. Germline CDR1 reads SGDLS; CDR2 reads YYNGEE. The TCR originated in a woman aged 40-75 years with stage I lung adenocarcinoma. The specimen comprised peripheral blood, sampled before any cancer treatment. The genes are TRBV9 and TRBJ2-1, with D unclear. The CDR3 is CASSVGGALEQFF. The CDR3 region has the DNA TGTGCCAGCAGCGTAGGGGGTGCCCTCGAGCAGTTCTTC.